This paragraph covers one TCR beta chain sequence. Its antigen is as yet unknown. This sample is part of a study of T cell responses to AZD1222 COVID-19 vaccine. Method: immunoSEQ multiplex PCR; TCRdb's copy keeps in-frame clones and lacks some. The data contain over 65,000 clones, about 86% of them seen just once; the ten biggest clones take up approximately 7%. Germline CDR1 is MNHEY and CDR2 is SMNVEV (reference sequence). Trimming removed 2 bases from V and 2 bases from J, with 19 bases in between. CDR3 length equals 17 residues. The study, taken as a whole, reports: Donors were chiefly white British, with a greater number of females, and clonal diversity was perhaps underestimated.

Sequenced here: peripheral blood, sampled on day 0 of AZD1222 vaccination. The chain uses TRBV27 and TRBJ2-7, with D hard to call. The receptor's source is an adult in good health. The DNA of the CDR3 is TGTGCCAGCAGTTTAAACCCCTTACAACAGACAACCTACGAGCAGTACTTC. It is translated as CASSLNPLQQTTYEQYF.